This T cell receptor (beta chain) was sequenced during a study of blood T cell repertoires in COVID-19. About the research overall: Material from acute and convalescent COVID-19 was sourced from the United States, Italy and Spain. The analysed material was cDNA or gDNA that came from T cells, B-cell-depleted T cells, or PBMCs.

Original data processing: By means of reference gene primer amplification, nucleated cell counts were estimated. Clones were read by immunoSEQ multiplex PCR, and TCRdb kept only the in-frame ones, dropping some. Clone size and V and J calls were adopted from that table, with D and trimming inferred from the DNA. The data hold 100,000 to 110,000 clones, with under 90% observed a single time. After removal of 0 bases from V and 4 bases from J, the junction contained 5 bases not matched to a gene. The CDR3 consists of 16 residues. CDR1 is MNHEY, CDR2 SVGEGT, per germline. The source material was peripheral blood. The receptor was derived from a human donor in a cohort sampled during active COVID-19. The chain carries TRBV6-2 or TRBV6-3 and TRBJ2-1; 8 nucleotides match TRBD2. Here the CDR3 reads CASSYSLAGQYNEQFF. Here the CDR3 DNA reads TGTGCCAGCAGTTACTCGCTAGCGGGCCAATACAATGAGCAGTTCTTC.